Listed below are T cell receptor beta chains from one sample, sequenced in a study of T-cell reconstitution after alpha-beta-depleted transplantation in children. From the PCR reads, TCRdb called clonotypes with MiXCR, one entry per CDR3 protein. The data show 400,000 to 450,000 distinct CDR3 sequences, 43% seen once. The sample consisted of PBMCs, taken before TCRalphabeta/CD19-depleted stem cell transplant. Receptors were obtained from a girl aged 2-9 years with aplastic anemia, due to receive a stem cell transplant. The CDR3 runs from the conserved cysteine through the conserved F or W. A D gene is named only where the DNA matches it firmly. Some rows have no size entry. The others give once, few or many, or a class for an expanded clone.

>TRBD2|TRBV3-1|-|TRBJ2-1
TGTGCCAGCAGCCAGAGAGGCGGGAGAACCTACAATGAGCAGTTCTTC
CASSQRGGRTYNEQFF
>TRBD1|TRBV5-1|many|TRBJ2-2
TGCGCCAGCAGCTTGACACAGGGGGACACCGGGGAGCTGTTTTTT
CASSLTQGDTGELFF
>TRBD1|TRBV7-9|-|TRBJ2-6
TGTGCCAGCAGCTGGGGGACAGGGAACGGGGCCAACGTCCTGACTTTC
CASSWGTGNGANVLTF
>-|TRBV20-1|-|TRBJ1-3
TGCAGTGCGATCACCCCAGCAGGGGGAAACACCATATATTTT
CSAITPAGGNTIYF
>-|TRBV20-1|many|TRBJ2-7
TGCAGTGCTAGAGATCCAGGGGGGTGGGCCTACGAGCAGTACTTC
CSARDPGGWAYEQYF
>TRBD2|TRBV20-1|many|TRBJ2-1
TGCAGTGCTAGAGATAAGACTAGCGGGAGTGATGAGCAGTTCTTC
CSARDKTSGSDEQFF
>TRBD2|TRBV3-1|few|TRBJ2-5
TGTGCCAGCAGCCGGCGGGCGGGAGGACAAGAGACCCAGTACTTC
CASSRRAGGQETQYF
>TRBD2|TRBV4-1|-|TRBJ2-4
TGCGCCAGCAGCCAATGGCGGGAGGGCCCAAACATTCAGTACTTC
CASSQWREGPNIQYF
>-|TRBV10-3|-|TRBJ2-7
TGTGCCATCAGCCCTGGGCTCCTCATCCAGGGCGAGCAGTACTTC
CAISPGLLIQGEQYF
>TRBD2|TRBV20-1|few|TRBJ2-7
TGCAGTGCTAGAGGAGGGACTAGCGGGTACGAGCAGTACTTC
CSARGGTSGYEQYF
>-|TRBV20-1|-|TRBJ2-1
TGCAGTGCTAGAGTCCGGGCGGGCCAAACCTACAATGAGCAGTTCTTC
CSARVRAGQTYNEQFF
>-|TRBV7-9|-|TRBJ1-3
TGTGCCAGCAGCCTAATAGGGCTCGGAAACACAATATATTTT
CASSLIGLGNTIYF
>TRBD1|TRBV5-1|-|TRBJ2-3
TGCGCCAGCAGCTTGAAGGGACAGCTCACAGATACGCAGTATTTT
CASSLKGQLTDTQYF
>-|TRBV20-1|-|TRBJ2-1
TGCAGTGCTAGAGAGTACGTTGGTAGCCCGAGGGGACATGAGCAGTTCTTC
CSAREYVGSPRGHEQFF
>TRBD1|TRBV4-1|-|TRBJ2-6
TGCGCCAGCAGCAAGAGCCAGGGGGCTGGGGCCAACGTCCTGACTTTC
CASSKSQGAGANVLTF
>TRBD1|TRBV7-9|-|TRBJ1-2
TGTGCCAGCAGCGGCACAGGGGGCGGCTACACCTTC
CASSGTGGGYTF
>TRBD1|TRBV20-1|many|TRBJ1-1
TGCAGTGCTACCTTACAGGGGGCGTATTCTGAAGCTTTCTTT
CSATLQGAYSEAFF
>-|TRBV20-1|few|TRBJ2-6
TGCAGTGCTGCATACGCTGCAGGGGCCAACGTCCTGACTTTC
CSAAYAAGANVLTF
>-|TRBV5-1|few|TRBJ2-1
TGCGCCAGCAGCTTGGCTTTTAATGAGCAGTTCTTC
CASSLAFNEQFF
>-|TRBV11-2|-|TRBJ1-1
TGTGCCAGCAGCTTAGCTCGATCGGGGGAGAACACTGAAGCTTTCTTT
CASSLARSGENTEAFF
>-|TRBV27|-|TRBJ1-6
TGTGCCAGCGCCACTAGTCGTGATTCACCCCTCCACTTT
CASATSRDSPLHF
>-|TRBV18|-|TRBJ2-5
TGTGCCAGCTCACCACCGGGAAGCTCGGAGACCCAGTACTTC
CASSPPGSSETQYF
>TRBD2|TRBV7-3|many|TRBJ2-3
TGTGCCAGCAGCCAGACTAGCCCCACAGATACGCAGTATTTT
CASSQTSPTDTQYF
>TRBD1|TRBV11-2|-|TRBJ1-2
TGTGCCAGCAGACCTTGGGACAGAGATGGCTACACCTTC
CASRPWDRDGYTF
>-|TRBV20-1|-|TRBJ2-5
TGCAGTGCTAGATTGCGCGAACTAGCTGAGACCCAGTACTTC
CSARLRELAETQYF
>TRBD1|TRBV29-1|-|TRBJ1-1
TGCAGCGCCTCGGGACAGGAGTGGATGAACACTGAAGCTTTCTTT
CSASGQEWMNTEAFF
>-|TRBV29-1|-|TRBJ2-7
TGCAGCGTTACCTTAGCGAACTCCTACGAGCAGTACTTC
CSVTLANSYEQYF
>TRBD2|TRBV20-1|-|TRBJ2-1
TGCAGTGCTAGGGCCCCGACTAGCGGGAAAAATGAGCAGTTCTTC
CSARAPTSGKNEQFF
>-|TRBV7-9|few|TRBJ2-6
TGTGCCAGCGCCCCTGGGGCCAACGTCCTGACTTTC
CASAPGANVLTF
>TRBD2|TRBV6-5|-|TRBJ2-1
TGTGCCAGCAGTTACTCGACTAGCGGGAATGAGCAGTTCTTC
CASSYSTSGNEQFF
>TRBD1|TRBV20-1|-|TRBJ2-7
TGCAGTGCGGGACAGGGTTACGAGCAGTACTTC
CSAGQGYEQYF
>-|TRBV28|once|TRBJ2-7
TGTGCCAGCAGTTTATCAGGATACGAGAAGGGGGAGCAGTACTTC
CASSLSGYEKGEQYF
>TRBD2|TRBV20-1|many|TRBJ2-7
TGCAGTGCTAGAGAAGGTGGACTAGCGGGCGAGCAGTACTTC
CSAREGGLAGEQYF
>-|TRBV20-1|-|TRBJ2-1
TGCAGTGTTCCTGCCCCCCTATGGGGGTACAATGAGCAGTTCTTC
CSVPAPLWGYNEQFF
>-|TRBV20-1|-|TRBJ2-3
TGCAGTGCCCCAACTAGGGGGGGCACAGATACGCAGTATTTT
CSAPTRGGTDTQYF
>-|TRBV27|many|TRBJ2-7
TGTGCCAGCAGTTTACGCCGGGACTCCCCCATTTTACTGTACTTC
CASSLRRDSPILLYF
>-|TRBV5-1|few|TRBJ2-2
TGCGCCAGCAGCTTTGTTGGGGACACCGGGGAGCTGTTTTTT
CASSFVGDTGELFF
>TRBD1|TRBV4-3|-|TRBJ2-7
TGCGCCAGCAGCCAAGATCGAGGGACAGGAACCTACGAGCAGTACTTC
CASSQDRGTGTYEQYF
>-|TRBV7-9|-|TRBJ1-2
TGTGCCAGCAGCTTGGGGATCGGCTACACCTTC
CASSLGIGYTF
>TRBD2|TRBV7-2|many|TRBJ2-1
TGTGCCAGCAGCATAACTAGCGGGAGTGTATATGAGCAGTTCTTC
CASSITSGSVYEQFF
>-|TRBV12-3/TRBV12-4|-|TRBJ2-1
TGTGCCAGCAGTCCCGAGCTTGAGCAGTTCTTC
CASSPELEQFF
>-|TRBV19|-|TRBJ1-3
TGTGCCACCGAGGGATGGACAGATGGAAACACCATATATTTT
CATEGWTDGNTIYF
>TRBD1|TRBV5-6|-|TRBJ1-2
TGTGCCAGCAGCTCAGGAGGGGGCTCCTACGGCTACACCTTC
CASSSGGGSYGYTF
>-|TRBV5-5|many|TRBJ1-1
TGTGCCAGCAGCTTCAGGCGTTTCGGGGCAGACGGCACTGAAGCTTTCTTT
CASSFRRFGADGTEAFF
>-|TRBV29-1|few|TRBJ2-1
TGCAGCGCCAAGGGAGTAGGGAATGAGCAGTTCTTC
CSAKGVGNEQFF
>-|TRBV27|-|TRBJ2-6
TGTGCCAGTAAACCAGGCCTAGGAGGGGCCAACGTCCTGACTTTC
CASKPGLGGANVLTF
>TRBD1|TRBV25-1|few|TRBJ2-5
TGTGCCAGCAGTGCCCTCCGGACAGGGGGAGAGACCCAGTACTTC
CASSALRTGGETQYF
>-|TRBV20-1|-|TRBJ2-1
TGCAGTGCCAGAGGAGGGGGGACGCCGGGACTGCAGATCCATGAGCAGTTCTTC
CSARGGGTPGLQIHEQFF
>TRBD2|TRBV25-1|many|TRBJ2-5
TGTGCCAGCAGTGCCTTACTAGCGGGAGGAGAGACCCAGTACTTC
CASSALLAGGETQYF
>TRBD2|TRBV15|-|TRBJ2-5
TGTGCCACCAGCACTCCTAGCGGGAGGAAAGAGACCCAGTACTTC
CATSTPSGRKETQYF
>-|TRBV30|-|TRBJ2-7
TGTGCCTGGAGTAGGCCAGGGCTGTTCGAGCAGTACTTC
CAWSRPGLFEQYF
>-|TRBV7-2|-|TRBJ2-3
TGTGCCAGCAGCTTAGAACCCCAGGGCTCAGATACGCAGTATTTT
CASSLEPQGSDTQYF
>TRBD1|TRBV12-3/TRBV12-4|-|TRBJ1-5
TGTGCCAGCAGTTCCCTAGACAGGGGAAATCAGCCCCAGCATTTT
CASSSLDRGNQPQHF